These 7 T cell receptor beta chains came from one sample sequenced in a study of Graves' ophthalmopathy and Graves' hyperthyroidism. For repertoire sequencing, the TCR beta CDR3 regions were amplified from RNA transcripts. First-round RT-PCR used HTBI primers; second-round multiplex PCR followed. TCRdb ran MiXCR on the multiplex PCR reads and lists one entry per CDR3 protein. The table shows 450,000 or so distinct CDR3 sequences, with 14% occurring only once. Material for sequencing was blood. These TCRs come from a woman in her thirties with Graves' ophthalmopathy.

In this sample, this clonotype turned up a few times. The V and J genes are TRBV6-2 or TRBV6-3 and TRBJ2-5; no definite D call. V was trimmed by 6 bases and J by 1 base, leaving 18 bases between them. Looked up from germline, CDR1 is MNHEY and CDR2 is SVGEGT. The CDR3 consists of 16 residues. Written as DNA, the CDR3 is TGTGCCAGCAGCCCTCTCCTCGGCCGGACCCAAGAGACCCAGTACTTC. This codes for CASSPLLGRTQETQYF.

This clonotype showed up many times. The rearrangement uses TRBV30 and TRBJ1-6; unclear D gene. Germline V lookup: CDR1 GTSNPN, CDR2 SVGIG (reference sequence). CDR3 length equals 16 residues. V was trimmed by 3 bases and J by 8 bases, leaving 20 bases between them. CDR3 sequence reads: CAWRRKDPRAYSPLHF. The CDR3 bases are TGTGCCTGGAGACGGAAGGACCCAAGGGCCTATTCACCCCTCCACTTT.

The chain carries TRBV30 and TRBJ1-1; possibly TRBD1 for D (5 bases). The CDR3 spans 13 residues. Germline-derived CDR1 and CDR2 are GTSNPN and SVGIG (reference sequence). V was pared by 0 bases and J by 4 bases, with 9 bases between. This CDR3 is CAWSVRGITEAFF. The CDR3 region has the DNA TGTGCCTGGAGTGTCCGGGGGATCACTGAAGCTTTCTTT.

This clonotype was detected many times. This rearrangement joins TRBV2 to TRBJ2-2; 7 bases agree with TRBD1. This CDR3 is 15 amino acids long. Germline CDR1 and CDR2: SNHLY and FYNNEI. V was pared by 7 bases and J by 4 bases, with 9 bases of the junction left unmatched. CDR3 nucleotides: TGTGCCAGCACGGCACAGGGGCATGGCACCGGGGAGCTGTTTTTT. Translating it yields CASTAQGHGTGELFF.

This clonotype occurred many times. This chain links TRBV6-1 with TRBJ1-5, with D uncertain. V lost 7 bases, J lost 0 bases, and 13 bases lay in between. The CDR3 length is 15 residues. Germline V CDR1 and CDR2: MNHNS, SASEGT. CDR3 loop: CASTMPGSSNQPQHF. In DNA form, the CDR3 reads TGTGCCAGCACAATGCCGGGGTCTAGCAATCAGCCCCAGCATTTT.

This clonotype was found many times. The genes are TRBV20-1 and TRBJ2-7; D could derive from TRBD1 or TRBD2 (5 bases each). Between the trimmed V and J ends, which lost 0 bases and 8 bases, there was a span of 14 bases. The CDR3 covers 13 residues. From germline, CDR1 is DFQATT and CDR2 SNEGSKA (reference sequence). Here the CDR3 DNA reads TGCAGTGCTAGAGATTACCAGGGACGTCAGCAGTACTTC. This encodes CSARDYQGRQQYF.

This clonotype came up many times. The genes are TRBV20-1 and TRBJ1-2; D unresolved. CDR3 size: 13 residues. Germline V gene data show CDR1 as DFQATT and CDR2 as SNEGSKA (reference sequence). V dropped 2 bases and J dropped 4 bases, with 11 bases sitting between them. CDR3 in DNA: TGCAGTGCTAGACTTAACGGATCCTATGGCTACACCTTC. It encodes CSARLNGSYGYTF.